This T cell receptor beta chain was recorded in a study of T cell responses to AZD1222 COVID-19 vaccine. Study results and caveats: Among those given AZD1222, only 6 or 7 were seropositive at baseline. Spike-wide vaccine-associated CD4 TCRs dominated at 160-218 and 743-854.

TCRdb's table, derived via immunoSEQ multiplex PCR, lists solely in-frame clones and lacks some. This table holds more than 150,000 clones, 90% to 95% found once. CDR3 length: 15 amino acids. From germline, CDR1 is MNHEY and CDR2 SVGAGI. The junction had 1 base not matched to a gene; V was cut back by 2 bases and J by 3 bases. With respect to this clone: The target antigen is unknown.

This TCR derives from an adult who received the AZD1222 COVID-19 vaccine. The chain recombines TRBV6-5 with TRBJ2-2; TRBD1 agrees at 9 bases. Here the sequenced sample was peripheral blood, taken 28 days after the second AZD1222 dose. The CDR3 nucleotides read TGTGCCAGCAGTTACGGACAGGGGTACACCGGGGAGCTGTTTTTT. Translation: CASSYGQGYTGELFF.